The next 27 T cell receptor beta chains were all read from a single sample in a study of T cell responses to AZD1222 COVID-19 vaccine. Clones were read by immunoSEQ multiplex PCR, and TCRdb kept only the in-frame ones, dropping some. The sample yields 180,000 or so clones, approximately 95% seen once. Here the sequenced sample was peripheral blood, taken on day 0 of AZD1222 vaccination. The receptors come from an adult in good health.

CDR3: CASSPLRLVTGPATNEKLFF. The CDR3 DNA reads TGTGCCAGCAGCCCCCTTAGGCTTGTCACAGGGCCTGCAACTAATGAAAAACTGTTTTTT. The chain is built from TRBV7-6 and TRBJ1-4, with a tentative D call TRBD1 (6 bases). Germline lookup yields CDR1 SGHVS and CDR2 FNYEAQ. The CDR3 has 20 amino acids. V shed 5 bases and J shed 0 bases, with 25 bases lying between them.

The chain joins TRBV6-1 to TRBJ2-7, with D unresolved. The germline CDR1 and CDR2 sequences are MNHNS and SASEGT. V was clipped by 3 bases and J by 6 bases, with 3 bases between them. The CDR3 sequence is 10 residues long. The CDR3 region has the DNA TGTGCCAGCAGTGATCTCGAGCAGTACTTC. Translated, it gives CASSDLEQYF.

The chain combines TRBV4-2 with TRBJ1-2, with D possibly matching TRBD1 (5 bases). The germline gives CDR1 LGHNA, CDR2 YNFKEQ. Deletions cut 5 bases from V and 8 bases from J, with 24 bases between. The CDR3 totals 16 residues. The DNA for the CDR3 is TGTGCCAGCAGCTCAAAGCTAGGAGGGAGGGGTGAGGGCTACACCTTC. Translating it yields CASSSKLGGRGEGYTF.

This sequence joins TRBV5-1 and TRBJ2-7; 7 bases are a match to TRBD1. There are 14 residues in the CDR3. Germline values: CDR1 SGHRS, CDR2 YFSETQ. After removal of 5 bases from V and 6 bases from J, the junction contained 11 bases not matched to a gene. The CDR3 is CASRKVTGSGEQYF. Here the CDR3 DNA reads TGCGCCAGCAGAAAAGTGACAGGGTCAGGCGAGCAGTACTTC.

This chain uses TRBV5-1 with TRBJ2-5; D might be TRBD2 (6 bases). Looked up from germline, CDR1 is SGHRS and CDR2 is YFSETQ. Trimming took 1 base from V and 5 from J, leaving 12 bases between them. The CDR3 sequence is 14 residues long. CDR3 loop: CASSLMSGEETQYF. CDR3 in DNA: TGCGCCAGCAGCTTGATGTCGGGAGAGGAGACCCAGTACTTC. Combining the CDR3 with reference TRBV5-1 and TRBJ2-5 gives the whole variable domain KAGVTQTPRYLIKTRGQQVTLSCSPISGHRSVSWYQQTPGQGLQFLFEYFSETQRNKGNFPGRFSGRQFSNSRSEMNVSTLELGDSALYLCASSLMSGEETQYFGPGTRLLVL.

The V call is TRBV4-2, the J call TRBJ1-1; perhaps TRBD1 as D (5 bases). This CDR3 has 16 residues. Per the germline V gene, CDR1 is LGHNA and CDR2 is YNFKEQ. V dropped 4 bases and J dropped 1 base, with 16 bases sitting between them. The CDR3 sequence is CASSREVQGTNTEAFF. DNA for the CDR3: TGTGCCAGCAGCCGAGAGGTGCAGGGAACGAACACTGAAGCTTTCTTT.

The rearrangement links TRBV13 to TRBJ1-2; D possibly corresponds to TRBD1 (6 bases). The V end lost 2 bases, the J end lost 4 bases, and 11 bases lay between the germline ends. This CDR3 comprises 14 residues. The V gene's germline CDR1 is PRHDT and CDR2 FYEKMQ (reference sequence). The CDR3 nucleotides read TGTGCCAGCAGCTTAAAGGGGGTCGCCTATGGCTACACCTTC. Translated, it gives CASSLKGVAYGYTF.

V gene TRBV10-3 combines with J gene TRBJ2-3, with D possibly TRBD2 on 5 matching bases. With 8 bases removed from V and 5 bases from J, the gap between germline ends came to 11 bases. Germline-derived CDR1 and CDR2 are ENHRY and SYGVKD. The CDR3 contains 12 residues. The CDR3 DNA sequence: TGTGCCATCGGAGAGGGCGGAGATACGCAGTATTTT. Protein: CAIGEGGDTQYF.

The chain is built from TRBV3-1 (or the pseudogene TRBV3-2) and TRBJ1-6, with D hard to call. V lost 2 bases and J 8 bases, leaving 13 bases between the germline ends. The CDR3 loop spans 15 amino acids. The germline gives CDR1 LGHDT, CDR2 YNNKEL (reference sequence). The CDR3: CASSQIPAWDSPLHF. For the CDR3, the DNA is TGTGCCAGCAGCCAAATTCCGGCGTGGGATTCACCCCTCCACTTT.

The chain carries TRBV3-1 (or the pseudogene TRBV3-2) and TRBJ2-4; the match to TRBD1 covers 7 bases. Germline V lookup: CDR1 LGHDT, CDR2 YNNKEL (reference sequence). This CDR3 is built from 13 residues. The V and J ends lost 7 bases and 7 bases, in that order; junction bases with no gene match: 7. Written as DNA, the CDR3 is TGTGCCAGCATGGAAGGGGGCCTGAACATTCAGTACTTC. Protein: CASMEGGLNIQYF.

This clone was detected only once. The genes are TRBV19 and TRBJ1-1; D not resolved. This CDR3 region has 15 residues. The V and J ends lost 10 bases and 0 bases respectively, with 18 bases between them. Germline V gene lookup returns CDR1 LNHDA and CDR2 SQIVND (reference sequence). CDR3 in DNA: TGTGCCACCACAGACTCCTGGAGCCTGAACACTGAAGCTTTCTTT. Amino acids: CATTDSWSLNTEAFF.

The V and J genes are TRBV7-6 and TRBJ1-1, with 12 bases lining up with TRBD1. V dropped 4 bases and J dropped 4; count of bases not matched to a gene: 7. Looked up from germline, CDR1 is SGHVS and CDR2 is FNYEAQ. CDR3 size: 16 residues. CDR3 DNA: TGTGCCAGCAGCTCGGGACAGGGGGCGATGGGCACTGAAGCTTTCTTT. It is translated as CASSSGQGAMGTEAFF.

The chain combines TRBV11-2 with TRBJ2-7, with 11 bases that match TRBD2. The junction had 7 bases not matched to a gene; V was cut back by 3 bases and J by 6 bases. The CDR3 is 15 residues long. Germline CDR1 and CDR2: SGHAT and FQNNGV. CDR3 DNA sequence: TGTGCCAGCAGCTTTAGCGGGGGGGCCATGCGCGAGCAGTACTTC. Protein: CASSFSGGAMREQYF.

This chain connects TRBV25-1 to TRBJ1-2; TRBD1 is a possible D gene (6 bases). Germline-derived CDR1 and CDR2 are MGHDK and SYGVNS. V lost 3 bases, J lost 0 bases, and 14 bases lay in between. The CDR3 runs 16 residues. This CDR3 is CASSDTTGFPNYGYTF. The CDR3 DNA sequence: TGTGCCAGCAGTGACACTACAGGGTTCCCTAACTATGGCTACACCTTC.

The chain uses TRBV7-9 and TRBJ1-1; 7 bases agree with TRBD1. The CDR3 length is 13 residues. V was clipped by 6 bases and J by 3 bases; unmatched bases: 4. Germline V CDR1 and CDR2: SEHNR, FQNEAQ (reference sequence). The CDR3 DNA reads as TGTGCCAGCAGGCCAGGGACAGACACTGAAGCTTTCTTT. This gives the protein CASRPGTDTEAFF.

This chain links TRBV18 with TRBJ1-3; 10 positions agree with TRBD1. With 6 bases clipped from V and 4 bases from J, the junction kept 3 bases outside the gene matches. Germline CDR1 is KGHSH and CDR2 is LQKENI. The CDR3 loop spans 14 amino acids. CDR3 residues: CASSPGQGGNTIYF. CDR3 sequence (DNA): TGTGCCAGCTCGCCGGGACAGGGGGGAAACACCATATATTTT.

The rearrangement uses TRBV5-4 and TRBJ2-3; TRBD2 matches 9 bases. Germline V gives CDR1 SGHNT, CDR2 YYREEE (reference sequence). V shed 1 base and J 4 bases; nucleotides not matched to a gene: 4. The CDR3 is 15 amino acids. CDR3 amino acids: CASSLKGGRADTQYF. CDR3 coding DNA: TGTGCCAGCAGCTTGAAAGGCGGGAGGGCAGATACGCAGTATTTT.

The count of this clone is one. The chain is built from TRBV27 and TRBJ1-5; 9 positions match TRBD1. Trimming took 2 bases from V and 4 from J; bases not matched to a gene: 3. The V gene's germline CDR1 is MNHEY and CDR2 SMNVEV (reference sequence). The CDR3 length is 15 residues. The CDR3 loop reads CASSLGTGRNQPQHF. CDR3 sequence (DNA): TGTGCCAGCAGTTTAGGGACAGGGAGGAATCAGCCCCAGCATTTT.

The CDR3 loop reads CASTHGTGPIYTF. CDR3 coding DNA: TGTGCCAGCACCCACGGGACAGGGCCAATCTACACCTTC. This chain joins TRBV12-3 or TRBV12-4 and TRBJ1-2; TRBD1 agrees at 9 bases. Losses at the gene ends were 7 bases for V and 10 bases for J; bases not matched to a gene: 10. This CDR3 has 13 amino acids.

This chain connects TRBV11-2 to TRBJ2-3; D is undetermined. CDR3 length equals 11 residues. CDR1 SGHAT and CDR2 FQNNGV come from the germline V gene. V lost 3 bases to trimming and J lost 5 bases, with 3 bases between them. The CDR3 sequence is CASSFGDTQYF. CDR3 in DNA: TGTGCCAGCAGCTTCGGAGATACGCAGTATTTT.

The V gene is TRBV27, the J gene TRBJ1-2; 7 positions match TRBD1. V trimming: 4 bases; J trimming: 3 bases; junction bases outside the gene matches: 2. The V gene's germline CDR1 is MNHEY and CDR2 SMNVEV (reference sequence). The length of the CDR3 is 13 residues. In nucleotides, the CDR3 is TGTGCCAGCAGTTCAACAGGGGACTATGGCTACACCTTC. This gives the protein CASSSTGDYGYTF.

The chain joins TRBV19 to TRBJ1-3; tentative D call: TRBD1 (5 bases). CDR1 and CDR2 from the germline V gene are LNHDA and SQIVND (reference sequence). The CDR3 spans 15 residues. V was cut by 3 bases and J by 2 bases, with 11 bases left in between. The CDR3 DNA is TGTGCCAGTAGTATCCAGGGAGTAGCTGGAAACACCATATATTTT. Residues: CASSIQGVAGNTIYF. The full variable domain, in which reference TRBV19 and TRBJ1-3 provide the parts outside the CDR3, is DGGITQSPKYLFRKEGQNVTLSCEQNLNHDAMYWYRQDPGQGLRLIYYSQIVNDFQKGDIAEGYSVSREKKESFPLTVTSAQKNPTAFYLCASSIQGVAGNTIYFGEGSWLTVV.

V is TRBV5-8 and J is TRBJ2-7; no clear D gene. The V and J ends lost 2 bases and 3 bases respectively, with 3 bases between them. This CDR3 comprises 11 residues. Germline V CDR1 and CDR2: SGHTS, YDEGEE. The CDR3 sequence is CASSFNYEQYF. Written as DNA, the CDR3 is TGTGCCAGCAGCTTTAACTACGAGCAGTACTTC.

The chain has TRBV19 and TRBJ2-7; TRBD2 agrees at 11 bases. Germline V CDR1 and CDR2: LNHDA, SQIVND (reference sequence). J lost 3 bases, V lost 3 bases, and 4 bases had no gene match. This CDR3 is 15 amino acids long. CDR3 region: CASSIGLAGFYEQYF. The CDR3 nucleotides are TGTGCCAGTAGTATCGGACTAGCGGGCTTCTACGAGCAGTACTTC.

The V and J genes are TRBV5-1 and TRBJ1-2; a weak D match, TRBD1 (6 bases). The V gene's germline CDR1 is SGHRS and CDR2 YFSETQ. The length of the CDR3 is 13 residues. V was shortened by 4 bases and J by 5 bases, with 12 bases between the two germline ends. The CDR3 is CASSLETGYGYTF. CDR3 coding DNA: TGCGCCAGCAGCCTAGAAACAGGGTATGGCTACACCTTC.

This chain connects TRBV11-2 to TRBJ1-2; TRBD1 matches at 7 bases. The length of the CDR3 is 13 residues. In germline, CDR1 is SGHAT, CDR2 FQNNGV. The trim removed 4 bases at V and 3 bases at J, leaving 2 bases unmatched. DNA of the CDR3: TGTGCCAGCAGCTCCGGGACAGACTATGGCTACACCTTC. Amino acid sequence: CASSSGTDYGYTF.

The chain employs TRBV5-8 and TRBJ1-2, with 8 bases identical to TRBD1. The CDR3 runs 14 residues. J was trimmed by 7 bases and V by 1 base; bases with no gene match: 6. The V gene's germline CDR1 is SGHTS and CDR2 YDEGEE. The CDR3 reads CASSLLTGVGGYTF. Here the CDR3 DNA reads TGTGCCAGCAGCTTGCTGACAGGGGTGGGTGGCTACACCTTC.